This T cell receptor beta chain appears in the sequencing data of a study of CD8 T cells in Susac syndrome. With random hexamers, reverse transcription was performed on about 0.5 to 1 ug of RNA. Each CDR3 protein is one row after TCRdb ran MiXCR on the immunoSEQ multiplex PCR reads. This sample has about 200,000 distinct CDR3 sequences, with 85% to 95% found just once. The germline gives CDR1 SNHLY, CDR2 FYNNEI. The CDR3 consists of 13 residues. Trimming stripped 4 bases from V and 4 bases from J, with 10 bases between. The receptor comes from a human donor in good health. Sequenced sample: CD4+ T cells from PBMCs. The chain carries TRBV2 and TRBJ1-2, with D possibly matching TRBD1 (5 bases). DNA for the CDR3: TGTGCCAGCAGTGCCGGCAGGGTCTATGGCTACACCTTC. Translating it yields CASSAGRVYGYTF.